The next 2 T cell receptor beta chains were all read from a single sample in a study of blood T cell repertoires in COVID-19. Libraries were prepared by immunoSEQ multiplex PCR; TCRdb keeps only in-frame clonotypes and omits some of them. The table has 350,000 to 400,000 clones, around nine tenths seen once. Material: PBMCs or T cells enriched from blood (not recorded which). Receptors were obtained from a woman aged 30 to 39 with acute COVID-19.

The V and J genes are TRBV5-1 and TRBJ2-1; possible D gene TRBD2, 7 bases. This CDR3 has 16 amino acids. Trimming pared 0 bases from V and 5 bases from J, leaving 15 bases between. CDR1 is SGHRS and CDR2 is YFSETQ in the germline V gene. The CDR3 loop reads CASSLDAGAVHNEQFF. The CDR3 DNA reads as TGCGCCAGCAGCTTGGATGCGGGGGCGGTGCACAATGAGCAGTTCTTC.

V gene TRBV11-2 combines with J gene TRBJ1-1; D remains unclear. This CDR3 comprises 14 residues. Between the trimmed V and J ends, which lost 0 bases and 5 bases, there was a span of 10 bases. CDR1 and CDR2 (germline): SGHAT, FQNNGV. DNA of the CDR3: TGTGCCAGCAGCTTAGATCCCGGGGTGACTGAAGCTTTCTTT. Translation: CASSLDPGVTEAFF.